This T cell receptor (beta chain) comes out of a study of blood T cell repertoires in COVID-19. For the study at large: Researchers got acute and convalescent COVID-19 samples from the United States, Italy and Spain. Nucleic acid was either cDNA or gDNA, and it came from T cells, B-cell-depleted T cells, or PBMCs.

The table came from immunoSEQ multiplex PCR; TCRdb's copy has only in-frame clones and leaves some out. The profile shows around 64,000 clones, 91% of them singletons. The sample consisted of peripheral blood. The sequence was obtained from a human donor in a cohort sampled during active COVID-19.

The CDR3 loop reads CASRLGGNTEAFF. The CDR3 DNA is TGTGCCAGTCGCCTGGGGGGGAACACTGAAGCTTTCTTT. This sequence joins TRBV19 and TRBJ1-1, with a possible D match to TRBD1 (5 bases). Germline values: CDR1 LNHDA, CDR2 SQIVND (reference sequence). V was trimmed by 8 bases and J by 1 base, leaving 11 bases between them. This CDR3 has 13 residues.